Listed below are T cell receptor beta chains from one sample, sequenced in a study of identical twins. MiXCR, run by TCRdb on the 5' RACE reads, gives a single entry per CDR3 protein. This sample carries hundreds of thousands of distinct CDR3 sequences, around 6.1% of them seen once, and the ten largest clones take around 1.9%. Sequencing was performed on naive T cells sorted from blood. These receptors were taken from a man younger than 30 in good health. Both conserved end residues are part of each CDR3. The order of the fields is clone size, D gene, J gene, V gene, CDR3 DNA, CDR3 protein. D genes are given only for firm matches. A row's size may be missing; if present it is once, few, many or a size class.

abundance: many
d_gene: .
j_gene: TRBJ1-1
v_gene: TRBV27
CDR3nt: TGTGCCAGCAGTTTACTCAGGGAAAGCACTGAAGCTTTCTTT
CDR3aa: CASSLLRESTEAFF

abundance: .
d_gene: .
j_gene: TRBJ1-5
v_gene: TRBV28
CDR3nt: TGTGCCAGCAGGCCAATGCAAGGGGGTCGCGGCAATCAGCCCCAGCATTTT
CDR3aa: CASRPMQGGRGNQPQHF

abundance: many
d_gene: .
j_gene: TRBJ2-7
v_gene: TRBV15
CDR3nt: TGTGCCACCAGCACGACCGGCTACGAGCAGTACTTC
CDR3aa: CATSTTGYEQYF

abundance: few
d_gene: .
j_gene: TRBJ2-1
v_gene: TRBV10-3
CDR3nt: TGTGCCATCAGGAGGGACTCCCAGAGGGAGCAGTTCTTC
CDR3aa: CAIRRDSQREQFF

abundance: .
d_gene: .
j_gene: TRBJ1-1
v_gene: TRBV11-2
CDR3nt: TGTGCCAGCATGCAGGGTCTTATGAACACTGAAGCTTTCTTT
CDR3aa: CASMQGLMNTEAFF

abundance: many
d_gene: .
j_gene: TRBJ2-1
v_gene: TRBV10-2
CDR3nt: TGCGCCAGCAGTGTTACGGTGGGGTTAGGTAATGAGCAGTTCTTC
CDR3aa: CASSVTVGLGNEQFF

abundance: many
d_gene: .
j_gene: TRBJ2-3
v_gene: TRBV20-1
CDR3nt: TGCAGTGCCCGATCCGGGACCTATAGCACAGATACGCAGTATTTT
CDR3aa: CSARSGTYSTDTQYF

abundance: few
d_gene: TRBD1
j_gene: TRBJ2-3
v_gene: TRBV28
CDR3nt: TGTGCCAGCAGAAATGGGGGACAGGGATCAACAGATACGCAGTATTTT
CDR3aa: CASRNGGQGSTDTQYF

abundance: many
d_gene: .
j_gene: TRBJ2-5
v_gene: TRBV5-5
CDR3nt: TGTGCCAGCAGCTTGACAGTGCTAAGTTCGGAGACCCAGTACTTC
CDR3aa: CASSLTVLSSETQYF

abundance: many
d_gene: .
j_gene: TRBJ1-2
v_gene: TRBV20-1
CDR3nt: TGCAGTGCCCCGGAGAGTGAAGCTAACTATGGCTACACCTTC
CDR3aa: CSAPESEANYGYTF

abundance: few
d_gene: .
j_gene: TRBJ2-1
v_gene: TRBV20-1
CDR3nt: TGCAGTGCTGCCCCCGCTCGACCCTGGGAGGAGAGAAATGAGCAGTTCTTC
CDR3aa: CSAAPARPWEERNEQFF

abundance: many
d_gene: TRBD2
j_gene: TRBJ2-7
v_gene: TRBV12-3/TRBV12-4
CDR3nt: TGTGCCAGCAGTTTGTCAGGGAGGGACGAGCAGTACTTC
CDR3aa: CASSLSGRDEQYF

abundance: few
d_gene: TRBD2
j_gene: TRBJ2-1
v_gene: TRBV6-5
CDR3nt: TGTGCCAGCAGTTACCGGGCTAGCGGGAGGGATGAGCAGTTCTTC
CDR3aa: CASSYRASGRDEQFF

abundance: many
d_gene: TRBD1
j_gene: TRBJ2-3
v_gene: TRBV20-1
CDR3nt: TGCAGTGCTGGAGCCGGGACAGCAGATACGCAGTATTTT
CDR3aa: CSAGAGTADTQYF

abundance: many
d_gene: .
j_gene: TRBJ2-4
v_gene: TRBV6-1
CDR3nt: TGTGCCAGCATCCACCCTTTTTCAGGGTCGGCCAAAAACATTCAGTACTTC
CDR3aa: CASIHPFSGSAKNIQYF

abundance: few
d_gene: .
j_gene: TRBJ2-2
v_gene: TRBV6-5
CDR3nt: TGTGCCAGCAGTTACTCACGTCGTCCGAACACCGGGGAGCTGTTTTTT
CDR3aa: CASSYSRRPNTGELFF

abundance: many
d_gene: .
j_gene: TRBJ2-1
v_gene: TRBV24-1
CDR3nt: TGTGCCACCAGTGGCCTGACCCCCGAGGGCTACAATGAGCAGTTCTTC
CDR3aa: CATSGLTPEGYNEQFF

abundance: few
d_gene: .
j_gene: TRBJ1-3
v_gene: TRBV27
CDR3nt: TGTGCCAGCAGCTTCACCGGGAAATCTGGAAACACCATATATTTT
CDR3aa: CASSFTGKSGNTIYF

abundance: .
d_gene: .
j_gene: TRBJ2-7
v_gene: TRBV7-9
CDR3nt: TGTGCCAGCAGCTTCGGTGCGTCCCACGGGGTTACCTACGAGCAGTACTTC
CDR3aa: CASSFGASHGVTYEQYF

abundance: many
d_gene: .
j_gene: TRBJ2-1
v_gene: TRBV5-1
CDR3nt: TGCGCCAGCAGCTTGGATCTAACTAGAGGTTTGGATGAGCAGTTCTTC
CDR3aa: CASSLDLTRGLDEQFF

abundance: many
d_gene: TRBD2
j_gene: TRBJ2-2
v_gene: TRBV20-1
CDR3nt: TGCAGTGCTAGGGGGGGGTACACCGGGGAGCTGTTTTTT
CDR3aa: CSARGGYTGELFF

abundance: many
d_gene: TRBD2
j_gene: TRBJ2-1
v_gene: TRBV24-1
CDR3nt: TGTGCCACCATCCCTAGCGGGGTCTACAATGAGCAGTTCTTC
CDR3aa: CATIPSGVYNEQFF

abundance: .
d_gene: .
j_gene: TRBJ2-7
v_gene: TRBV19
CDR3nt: TGTGCCAGTAGGTCCGGGGGTTCCTACGAGCAGTACTTC
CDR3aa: CASRSGGSYEQYF

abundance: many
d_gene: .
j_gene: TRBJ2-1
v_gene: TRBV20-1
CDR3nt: TGCAGCGCAGGGACGCGAGGTGGGAATGAGCAGTTCTTC
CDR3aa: CSAGTRGGNEQFF

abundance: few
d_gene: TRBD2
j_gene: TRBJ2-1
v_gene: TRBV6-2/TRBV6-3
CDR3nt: TGTGCCAGCGGGCGGGGACTAGCGGTCTTCAATGAGCAGTTCTTC
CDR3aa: CASGRGLAVFNEQFF

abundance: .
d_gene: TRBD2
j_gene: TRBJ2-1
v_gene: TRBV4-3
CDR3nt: TGCGCCAGCAGCCAAGAGGGCCTAGCGGGATTCGACAATGAGCAGTTCTTC
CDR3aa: CASSQEGLAGFDNEQFF

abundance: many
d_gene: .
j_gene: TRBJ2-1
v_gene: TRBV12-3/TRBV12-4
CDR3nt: TGTGCCAGCAGTTTAATCTTGGGGACTGAGCAGTTCTTC
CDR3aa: CASSLILGTEQFF

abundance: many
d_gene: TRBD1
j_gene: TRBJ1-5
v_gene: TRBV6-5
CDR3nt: TGTGCCAGCAAGACAGGGAATCAGCCCCAGCATTTT
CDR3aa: CASKTGNQPQHF

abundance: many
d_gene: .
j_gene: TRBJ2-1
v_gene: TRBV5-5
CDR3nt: TGTGCCAGCAGCTTGGTGAGGGGTGGTGAGCAGTTCTTC
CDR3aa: CASSLVRGGEQFF

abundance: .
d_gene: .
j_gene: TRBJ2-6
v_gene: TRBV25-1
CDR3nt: TGTGCCAGCAGTAGAGGAGGGAGCTCTGGGGCCAACGTCCTGACTTTC
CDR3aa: CASSRGGSSGANVLTF

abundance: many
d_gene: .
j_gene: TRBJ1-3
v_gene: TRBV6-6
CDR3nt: TGTGCCAGCAGTACTAAACTGGACACCATATATTTT
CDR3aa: CASSTKLDTIYF

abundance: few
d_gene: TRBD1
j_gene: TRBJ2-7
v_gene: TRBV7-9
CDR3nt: TGTGCCAGCAGCCCCCCGACAGGGCGGGCCTACGAGCAGTACTTC
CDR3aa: CASSPPTGRAYEQYF

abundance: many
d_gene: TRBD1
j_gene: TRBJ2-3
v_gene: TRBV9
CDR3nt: TGTGCCAGCAGCCTTCGACAGGGACGCACAGATACGCAGTATTTT
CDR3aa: CASSLRQGRTDTQYF

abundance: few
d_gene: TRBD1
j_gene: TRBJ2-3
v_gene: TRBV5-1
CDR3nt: TGCGCCAGCAGCTTGGTGGGACAGGGGATTCGCGATACGCAGTATTTT
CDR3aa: CASSLVGQGIRDTQYF

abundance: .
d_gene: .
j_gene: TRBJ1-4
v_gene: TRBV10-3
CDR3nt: TGTGCCATCAGTGAGTCCACGGATCTGGGGGAAAAACTGTTTTTT
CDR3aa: CAISESTDLGEKLFF

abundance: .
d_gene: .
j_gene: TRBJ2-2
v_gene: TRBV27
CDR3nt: TGTGCCAGCAGCCCCCAGTCGGGGCTAAAACCCGGGGAGCTGTTTTTT
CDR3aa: CASSPQSGLKPGELFF

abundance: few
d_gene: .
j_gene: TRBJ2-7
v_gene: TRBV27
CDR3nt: TGTGCCAGCAGCCCGAAGGGGGGTTTCTCCTACGAGCAGTACTTC
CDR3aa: CASSPKGGFSYEQYF

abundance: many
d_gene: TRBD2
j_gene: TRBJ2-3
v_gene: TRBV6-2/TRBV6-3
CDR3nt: TGTGCCAGCAGTTATGGGACTAGCGGGAACACAGATACGCAGTATTTT
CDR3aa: CASSYGTSGNTDTQYF

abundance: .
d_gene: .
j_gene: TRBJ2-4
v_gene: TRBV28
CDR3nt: TGTGCCAGCAGTCGCCTCATTATGGTTCAGTACTTC
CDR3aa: CASSRLIMVQYF

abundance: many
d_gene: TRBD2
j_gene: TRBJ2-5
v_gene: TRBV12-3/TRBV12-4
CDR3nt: TGTGCCAGCAGTCCAGCGGGGGCGGGAAAGACCCAGTACTTC
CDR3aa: CASSPAGAGKTQYF

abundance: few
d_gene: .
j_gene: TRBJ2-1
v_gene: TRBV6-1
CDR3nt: TGTGCCAGCAATGGCCGGGGCCCCTACAATGAGCAGTTCTTC
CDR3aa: CASNGRGPYNEQFF

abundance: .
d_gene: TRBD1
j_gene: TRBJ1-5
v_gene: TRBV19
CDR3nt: TGTGCCAGTAGTATCGGACAGGGGAAAAGCAATCAGCCCCAGCATTTT
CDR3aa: CASSIGQGKSNQPQHF

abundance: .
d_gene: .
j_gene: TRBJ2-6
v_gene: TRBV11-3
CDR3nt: TGTGCCAGCAGCTTAGTGTTTGGGACTGGGGCCAACGTCCTGACTTTC
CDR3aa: CASSLVFGTGANVLTF

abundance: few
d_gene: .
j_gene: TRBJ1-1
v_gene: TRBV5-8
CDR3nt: TGTGCCAGCAGCCACCCCGGGGGCCCCACGAACACTGAAGCTTTCTTT
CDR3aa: CASSHPGGPTNTEAFF

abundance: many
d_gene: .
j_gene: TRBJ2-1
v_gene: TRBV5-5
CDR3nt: TGTGCCAGCAACTACAATGAGCAGTTCTTC
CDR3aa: CASNYNEQFF

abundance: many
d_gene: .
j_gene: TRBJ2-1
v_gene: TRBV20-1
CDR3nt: TGCAGTGCTAGTTTGGGTGAGCAGTTCTTC
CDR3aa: CSASLGEQFF

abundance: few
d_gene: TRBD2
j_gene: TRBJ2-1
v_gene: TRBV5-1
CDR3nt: TGCGCCAGCAGCTTGGCACTAGCGGGAGTCCCTGAGCAGTTCTTC
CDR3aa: CASSLALAGVPEQFF

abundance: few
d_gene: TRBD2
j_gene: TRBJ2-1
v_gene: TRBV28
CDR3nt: TGTGCCAGCAGTTTAAGTGGGAGGGGTATCGATGAGCAGTTCTTC
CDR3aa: CASSLSGRGIDEQFF

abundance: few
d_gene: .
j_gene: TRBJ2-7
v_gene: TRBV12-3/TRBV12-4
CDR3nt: TGTGCCAGCAGACTTGGGGCGGAGACCTACGAGCAGTACTTC
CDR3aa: CASRLGAETYEQYF

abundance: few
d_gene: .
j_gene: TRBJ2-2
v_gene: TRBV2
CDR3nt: TGTGCCAGCAGAGGACTTGTACGGGGCACCGGGGAGCTGTTTTTT
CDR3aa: CASRGLVRGTGELFF

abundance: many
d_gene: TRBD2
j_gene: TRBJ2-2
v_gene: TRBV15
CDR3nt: TGTGCCACCAGCCCCGGACTAGCGGGAACCACCGGGGAGCTGTTTTTT
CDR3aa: CATSPGLAGTTGELFF

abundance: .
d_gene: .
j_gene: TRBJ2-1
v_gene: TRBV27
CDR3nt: TGTGCCAGCAGTTTATCGAAGTACAATGAGCAGTTCTTC
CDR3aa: CASSLSKYNEQFF

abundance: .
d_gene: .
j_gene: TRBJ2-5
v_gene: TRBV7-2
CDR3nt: TGTGCCAGCAGGTCGACAAACCAAGAGACCCAGTACTTC
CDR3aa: CASRSTNQETQYF